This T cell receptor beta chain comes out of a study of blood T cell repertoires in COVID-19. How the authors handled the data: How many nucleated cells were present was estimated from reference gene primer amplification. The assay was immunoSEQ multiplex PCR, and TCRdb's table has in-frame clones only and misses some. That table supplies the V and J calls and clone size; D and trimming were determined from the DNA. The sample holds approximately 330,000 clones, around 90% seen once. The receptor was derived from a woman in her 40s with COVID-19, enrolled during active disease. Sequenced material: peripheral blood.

CDR3 amino acids: CASSLAGAGANVLTF. In nucleotides, the CDR3 is TGTGCCAGCAGCTTGGCGGGGGCTGGGGCCAACGTCCTGACTTTC. The chain links TRBV5-4 to TRBJ2-6; the D gene is possibly TRBD2 (6 bases). The CDR3 is 15 residues long. V lost 0 bases, J lost 2 bases, and 6 bases lay in between. Germline CDR1 is SGHNT and CDR2 is YYREEE (reference sequence).